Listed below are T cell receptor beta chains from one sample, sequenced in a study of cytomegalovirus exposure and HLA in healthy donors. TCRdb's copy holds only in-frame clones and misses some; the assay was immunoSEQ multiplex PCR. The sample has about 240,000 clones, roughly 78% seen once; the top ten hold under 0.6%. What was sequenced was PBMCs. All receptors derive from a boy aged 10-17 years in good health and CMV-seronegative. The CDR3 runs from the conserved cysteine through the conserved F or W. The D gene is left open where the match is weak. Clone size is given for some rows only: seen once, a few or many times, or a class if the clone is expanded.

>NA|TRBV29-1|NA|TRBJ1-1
TGCAGCGTCCCTGGGCCTACCACTGAAGCTTTCTTT
CSVPGPTTEAFF
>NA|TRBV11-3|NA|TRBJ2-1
TGTGCCAGCAGCCCAGGCGGCGGGGGCCCGTACAATGAGCAGTTCTTC
CASSPGGGGPYNEQFF
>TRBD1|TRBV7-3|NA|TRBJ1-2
TGTGCCAGCAGCCTGGGACAGGGCGGCTACACCTTC
CASSLGQGGYTF
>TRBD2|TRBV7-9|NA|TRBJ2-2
TGTGCCAGCAGCCACCCGACTAGCGGGAGACGCTTTATGCCCGGGGAGCTGTTTTTT
CASSHPTSGRRFMPGELFF
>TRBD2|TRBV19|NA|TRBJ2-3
TGTGCCAGTAGTGGTGGCGGGGGAACCACAGATACGCAGTATTTT
CASSGGGGTTDTQYF
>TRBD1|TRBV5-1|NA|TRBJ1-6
TGCGCCAGCAGCTTGGGGACAGGGGACTTTAATTCACCCCTCCACTTT
CASSLGTGDFNSPLHF
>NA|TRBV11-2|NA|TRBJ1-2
TGTGCCAGCAGCTTAGGTCGTCAAACAGTCTCAGCTAACTATGGCTACACCTTC
CASSLGRQTVSANYGYTF
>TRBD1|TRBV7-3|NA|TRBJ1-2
TGTGCCAGCAGCTCGGGGACAGCTAATGGCTACACCTTC
CASSSGTANGYTF
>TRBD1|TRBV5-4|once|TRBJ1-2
TGTGCCAGCAGCTTCACGACAGGGGCGCTTAACTATGGCTACACCTTC
CASSFTTGALNYGYTF
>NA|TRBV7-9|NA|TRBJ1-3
TGTGCCAGCAGCGCGGGACGGAAGCTCTCTGGAAACACCATATATTTT
CASSAGRKLSGNTIYF
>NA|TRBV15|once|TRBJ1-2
TGTGCCACCAGCACGGGAGCTGCATATGGCTACACCTTC
CATSTGAAYGYTF
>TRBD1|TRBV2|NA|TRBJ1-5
TGTGCCAGCAAGACAGGGACCAATCAGCCCCAGCATTTT
CASKTGTNQPQHF
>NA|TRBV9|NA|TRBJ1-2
TGTGCCAGCAGCCCCCGGGTGCGGTATGCGGATGGCTACACCTTC
CASSPRVRYADGYTF
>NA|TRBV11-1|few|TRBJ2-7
TGTGCCAGCAGCTTAGGCGTCCACGAGCAGTACTTC
CASSLGVHEQYF
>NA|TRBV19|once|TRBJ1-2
TGTGCCAGCTCCGAGCTGGGACTCTATGGCTACACCTTC
CASSELGLYGYTF
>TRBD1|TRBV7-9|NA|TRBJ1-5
TGTGCCAGCAGCCGACAGGGGCAGCAGCAGCCCCAGCATTTT
CASSRQGQQQPQHF
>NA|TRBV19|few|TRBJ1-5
TGTGCCAGTAGTGTGACAGAGTGGGGCAATCAGCCCCAGCATTTT
CASSVTEWGNQPQHF
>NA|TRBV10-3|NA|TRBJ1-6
TGTGCCATCAGTGAGTCGGGGACTTATTCACCCCTCCACTTT
CAISESGTYSPLHF
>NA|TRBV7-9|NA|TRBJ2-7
TGTGCCAGCAGCCCGGAGTTAGTGTGGCTGAACGAGCAGTACTTC
CASSPELVWLNEQYF
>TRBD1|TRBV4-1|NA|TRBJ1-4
TGCGCCAGCAGCCAAGGAGTTAGACAGGGAAATGAAAAACTGTTTTTT
CASSQGVRQGNEKLFF
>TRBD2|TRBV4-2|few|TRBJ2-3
TGTGCCAGCAGCCAAAGAAAGACCGGGACTACTCCAGATACGCAGTATTTT
CASSQRKTGTTPDTQYF
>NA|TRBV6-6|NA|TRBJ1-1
TGTGCCAGCAGTTTGGGGGGGTCCGAAGCTTTCTTT
CASSLGGSEAFF
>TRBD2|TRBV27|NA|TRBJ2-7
TGTGCCAGCCGGGTGGCTAGCGGATACGAGCAGTACTTC
CASRVASGYEQYF
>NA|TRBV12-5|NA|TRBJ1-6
TGTGCTAGTGGCCAGTCATCAGGGATTGGGTCACCCCTCCACTTT
CASGQSSGIGSPLHF
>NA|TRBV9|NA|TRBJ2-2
TGTGCCAGCAGCGTAGAGAGGGTCGGCACCGGGGAGCTGTTTTTT
CASSVERVGTGELFF
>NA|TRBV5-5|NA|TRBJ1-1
TGTGCCAGCAGCCGCGCCGGGGGTGGCACTGAAGCTTTCTTT
CASSRAGGGTEAFF
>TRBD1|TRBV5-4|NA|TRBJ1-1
TGTGCCAGCAGCTTGGCAGGGGGTGGCACTGAAGCTTTCTTT
CASSLAGGGTEAFF
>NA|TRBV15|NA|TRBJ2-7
TGTGCCACCAGCATAGACCCGGGATATGGGGAGTACTTC
CATSIDPGYGEYF
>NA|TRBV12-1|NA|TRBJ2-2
TGTGCCAGCAGCCTCACAGGCCCGAACACCGGGGAGCTGTTTTTT
CASSLTGPNTGELFF
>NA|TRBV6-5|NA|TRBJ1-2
TGTGCCAGCAGCCCTAGGCCAAACTATGGCTACACCTTC
CASSPRPNYGYTF
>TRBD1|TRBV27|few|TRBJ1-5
TGTGCCAGCCGACAGGGGGCAAGCAATCAGCCCCAGCATTTT
CASRQGASNQPQHF
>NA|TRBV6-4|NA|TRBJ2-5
TGTGCCAGCAGTGAGGGGGCGCCCCGGGAGACCCAGTACTTC
CASSEGAPRETQYF
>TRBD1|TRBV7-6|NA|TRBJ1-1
TGTGCCAGCAGCTTAGCGGGACAGGTCGCCACTGAAGCTTTCTTT
CASSLAGQVATEAFF
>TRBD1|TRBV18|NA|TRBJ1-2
TGTGCCAGCTCACCACCCGGGGACAGGGGGGCCGGTGGCTACACCTTC
CASSPPGDRGAGGYTF
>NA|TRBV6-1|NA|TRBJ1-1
TGTGCCAGCAGTGAAGCGCATCGGCGGTTGAACACTGAAGCTTTCTTT
CASSEAHRRLNTEAFF
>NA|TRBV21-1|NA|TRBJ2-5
TGTGCCAGTCAAAGAGGGGGGACAGGCCCTCCTCAAGAGACCCAGTACTTC
CASQRGGTGPPQETQYF
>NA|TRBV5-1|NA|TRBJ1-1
TGCGCCAGCAGCTTGGCCGGGCGGACATACGGGGAAGCTTTCTTT
CASSLAGRTYGEAFF
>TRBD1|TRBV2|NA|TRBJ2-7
TGTGCCAGCAGCTGGACAGGGGGGAACGAGCAGTACTTC
CASSWTGGNEQYF
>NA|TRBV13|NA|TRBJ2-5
TGTGCCAGCAGCTTTATGGGTAGGGGGAGTCCCCACGAGACCCAGTACTTC
CASSFMGRGSPHETQYF
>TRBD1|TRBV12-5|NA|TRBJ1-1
TGTGCTAGTGGTTTGAGTACAGGGGGCCCGGACACTGAAGCTTTCTTT
CASGLSTGGPDTEAFF
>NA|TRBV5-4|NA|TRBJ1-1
TGTGCCAGCAGCTTGACAGGTGACACTGAAGCTTTCTTT
CASSLTGDTEAFF
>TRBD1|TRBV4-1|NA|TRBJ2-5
TGCGCCAGCAGTCAACAGGGGAAAGAGACCCAGTACTTC
CASSQQGKETQYF
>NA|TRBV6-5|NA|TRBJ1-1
TGTGCCAGCAGTTACTCGGGGGGTACCACTGAAGCTTTCTTT
CASSYSGGTTEAFF
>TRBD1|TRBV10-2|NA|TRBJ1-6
TGCGCCACACTACAGGGGATTGATAATTCACCCCTCCACTTT
CATLQGIDNSPLHF
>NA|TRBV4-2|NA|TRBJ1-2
TGTGCCAGCAGCCAAGAGGATAGGGGGTACTCTAACTATGGCTACACCTTC
CASSQEDRGYSNYGYTF
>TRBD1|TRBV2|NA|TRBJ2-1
TGTGCCAGCAATCCCCTCGGGACAGGGGTCAATGAGCAGTTCTTC
CASNPLGTGVNEQFF
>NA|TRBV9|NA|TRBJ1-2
TGCGCCAGCAGCCCCTGGGGGAGGGACCGGGGCTACACCTTC
CASSPWGRDRGYTF
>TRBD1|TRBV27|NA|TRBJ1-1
TGTGCCAGCAGCTGTCATTGGTCAGGGGGTGAGGCGGATGAAGCTTTCTTT
CASSCHWSGGEADEAFF
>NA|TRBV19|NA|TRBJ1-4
TGTGCCAGTAGCAACCGGGTCCGGCGGGAAAAACTGTTTTTT
CASSNRVRREKLFF
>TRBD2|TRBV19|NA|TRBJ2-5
TGTGCCAGTAGTATTAGCGGGGGCGGAGAGACCCAGTACTTC
CASSISGGGETQYF
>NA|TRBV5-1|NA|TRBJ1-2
TGCGCCAGCAGCTTGGATATGTGGGGGGATCGAGGCTACACCTTC
CASSLDMWGDRGYTF
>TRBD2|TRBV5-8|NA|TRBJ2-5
TGTGCCAGCAGCAGGGGACTAGCGGACGCTCGAGAGACCCAGTACTTC
CASSRGLADARETQYF
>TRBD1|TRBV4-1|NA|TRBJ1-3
TGCGCCAGCAGCCAGGGACAGGGGGCAGTAACTGGAAACACCATATATTTT
CASSQGQGAVTGNTIYF
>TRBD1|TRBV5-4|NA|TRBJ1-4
TGTGCCAGCAGCCTGGGACAGGGGGCTCTTAATGAAAAACTGTTTTTT
CASSLGQGALNEKLFF
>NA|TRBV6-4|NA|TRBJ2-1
TGTGCCAGCAGTGAATCGCAGGGGAACTACAATGAGCAGTTCTTC
CASSESQGNYNEQFF
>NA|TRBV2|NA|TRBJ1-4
TGTGCCAGCAGGAGGGTGAGGACGGCTAATGAAAAACTGTTTTTT
CASRRVRTANEKLFF
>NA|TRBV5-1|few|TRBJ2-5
TGCGCCAGCAGCTGGACTTATACGGGTACACAAGAGACCCAGTACTTC
CASSWTYTGTQETQYF
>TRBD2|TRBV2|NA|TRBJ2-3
TGTGCCAGCAGTGCCGGGACTAGCGGGAGAACAGATACGCAGTATTTT
CASSAGTSGRTDTQYF
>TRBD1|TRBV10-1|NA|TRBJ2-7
TGCGCCAGCAGTGAGTCGGGGACAGTCTACGAGCAGTACTTC
CASSESGTVYEQYF